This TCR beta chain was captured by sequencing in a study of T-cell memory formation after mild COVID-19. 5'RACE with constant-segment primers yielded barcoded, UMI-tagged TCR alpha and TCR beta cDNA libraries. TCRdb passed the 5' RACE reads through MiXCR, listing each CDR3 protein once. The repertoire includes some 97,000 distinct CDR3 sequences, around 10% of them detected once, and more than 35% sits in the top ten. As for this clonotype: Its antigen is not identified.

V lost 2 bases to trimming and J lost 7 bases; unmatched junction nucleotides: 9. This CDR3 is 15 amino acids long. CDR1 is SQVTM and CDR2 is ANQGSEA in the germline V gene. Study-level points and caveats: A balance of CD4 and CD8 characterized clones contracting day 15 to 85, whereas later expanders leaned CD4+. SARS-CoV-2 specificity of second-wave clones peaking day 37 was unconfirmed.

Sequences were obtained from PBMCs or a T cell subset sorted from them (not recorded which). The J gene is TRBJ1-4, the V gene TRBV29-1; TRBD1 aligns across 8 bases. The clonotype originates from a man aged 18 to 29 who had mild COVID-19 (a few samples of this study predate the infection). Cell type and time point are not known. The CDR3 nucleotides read TGCAGCGTTGAAAGCAGGGGGCGAATGCTTGAAAAACTGTTTTTT. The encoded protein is CSVESRGRMLEKLFF. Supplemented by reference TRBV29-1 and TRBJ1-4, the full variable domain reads SAVISQKPSRDICQRGTSLTIQCQVDSQVTMMFWYRQQPGQSLTLIATANQGSEATYESGFVIDKFPISRPNLTFSTLTVSNMSPEDSSIYLCSVESRGRMLEKLFFGSGTQLSVL.